The T cell receptor (beta chain) described here comes from a study of T cells in Graves' hyperthyroidism and ophthalmopathy. Study details: Staff took peripheral blood when the initial diagnosis was made, before any treatment began.

V was clipped by 6 bases and J by 9 bases; unmatched bases: 11. The CDR3 is 15 amino acids. Whole-study findings and limits: Ophthalmopathy was told apart from stable hyperthyroidism by a 13 V-J model.

This clonotype was found many times. Its antigen is as yet unknown. RNA transcripts yielded amplified TCR beta CDR3 regions. HTBI primers were used for first-round RT-PCR of the TCR CDR3. TCRdb re-called the multiplex PCR reads through MiXCR, storing one row per CDR3 protein. The sample consists of about 520,000 distinct CDR3 sequences, approximately 25% of them appearing once. Lactation, pregnancy, other autoimmune disease or uncontrolled infection led to exclusion of patients. Diagnoses were made from clinical symptoms, serum measures (thyroxine and TRAb), thyroid ultrasound and orbital computed tomography.

The receptor's source is a woman in her twenties or thirties with Graves' ophthalmopathy. The J gene is TRBJ1-5, the V gene TRBV12-3 or TRBV12-4, with 10 bases identical to TRBD1. Sample: blood. The CDR3 region is CASSAGTGAPWPQHF. CDR3 nucleotides: TGTGCCAGCAGCGCCGGGACAGGGGCCCCGTGGCCCCAGCATTTT.